Presented here are 32 T cell receptor beta chains from one specimen sequenced in a study of T cell responses to AZD1222 COVID-19 vaccine. Sequencing was performed with immunoSEQ multiplex PCR; in TCRdb, only in-frame clones are kept and a portion is missing. Here the sample spans about 150,000 clones, roughly 92% being singletons. This specimen consisted of peripheral blood, obtained on day 0 of AZD1222 vaccination. Receptor source: an adult in good health.

The gene calls are TRBV10-3 and TRBJ1-1; TRBD1 is a possible D gene (5 bases). Per the germline V gene, CDR1 is ENHRY and CDR2 is SYGVKD. The V and J ends lost 2 bases and 3 bases respectively, with 16 bases between them. The CDR3 contains 16 residues. The CDR3 spells CAISEVEGRVDTEAFF. Here the CDR3 DNA reads TGTGCCATCAGTGAGGTAGAGGGCAGGGTGGACACTGAAGCTTTCTTT.

This sequence joins TRBV6-5 and TRBJ1-1; D not resolved. CDR1 and CDR2 (germline): MNHEY, SVGAGI. This CDR3 is built from 15 residues. V was clipped by 0 bases and J by 0 bases, with 8 bases between them. In nucleotides, the CDR3 is TGTGCCAGCAGTTACTCTGCTCTACTGAACACTGAAGCTTTCTTT. Translated: CASSYSALLNTEAFF.

The V and J genes are TRBV7-8 and TRBJ1-3; the match to TRBD1 covers 8 bases. V was clipped by 7 bases and J by 4 bases; unmatched bases: 12. This CDR3 is built from 16 residues. Germline V gene data show CDR1 as SGHVS and CDR2 as FQNEAQ. CDR3 loop: CASTRAGGLRGNTIYF. CDR3 nucleotides: TGTGCCAGCACCAGGGCAGGGGGCTTGAGGGGAAACACCATATATTTT.

The CDR3 spells CASGGGGNIQYF. DNA for the CDR3: TGTGCCAGCGGGGGGGGAGGAAACATTCAGTACTTC. The chain couples TRBV3-1 (or the pseudogene TRBV3-2) to TRBJ2-4, with 7 bases aligning to TRBD2. Germline lookup yields CDR1 LGHDT and CDR2 YNNKEL (reference sequence). The J segment lost 6 bases and the V segment lost 8 bases, leaving 4 bases of the junction unmatched. The CDR3 spans 12 residues.

The CDR3 protein is CASRRLEGTGNTIYF. In nucleotides, the CDR3 is TGTGCCAGCAGGCGCCTGGAGGGTACTGGAAACACCATATATTTT. The chain couples TRBV11-2 to TRBJ1-3; unclear D gene. V dropped 6 bases and J dropped 2 bases, with 14 bases sitting between them. The length of the CDR3 is 15 residues. Germline V CDR1 and CDR2: SGHAT, FQNNGV.

V usage is TRBV30 and J usage is TRBJ2-2; 13 bases fit TRBD2. The CDR3 loop spans 15 amino acids. The V and J ends lost 6 bases and 7 bases, in that order; junction bases with no gene match: 8. Per the germline V gene, CDR1 is GTSNPN and CDR2 is SVGIG (reference sequence). CDR3: CACPRLAGGDGELFF. CDR3 nucleotides: TGTGCCTGCCCCCGACTAGCGGGAGGAGACGGGGAGCTGTTTTTT.

The rearrangement uses TRBV10-2 and TRBJ2-5; TRBD2 aligns across 7 bases. The J segment lost 3 bases and the V segment lost 1 base, leaving 8 bases of the junction unmatched. This CDR3 region has 16 residues. Germline loops: CDR1 WSHSY, CDR2 SAAADI. DNA of the CDR3: TGCGCCAGCAGTGAGTTGGGGGAGGGCCGGGAAGAGACCCAGTACTTC. This translates into CASSELGEGREETQYF.

This clone was counted once. V and J are TRBV4-1 and TRBJ2-2; D may be TRBD1 (5 bases). With 4 bases removed from V and 0 bases from J, the gap between germline ends came to 12 bases. The germline V gene encodes CDR1 MGHRA and CDR2 YSYEKL. This CDR3 is built from 16 residues. The CDR3 DNA reads as TGCGCCAGCAGCCTCGGACACCTAGCGAACACCGGGGAGCTGTTTTTT. It is translated as CASSLGHLANTGELFF.

V gene TRBV19 combines with J gene TRBJ2-3; TRBD2 aligns across 14 bases. Germline-derived CDR1 and CDR2 are LNHDA and SQIVND (reference sequence). The CDR3 sequence is 17 residues long. J was trimmed by 5 bases and V by 5 bases; bases with no gene match: 9. DNA of the CDR3: TGTGCCAGTAGTGCTCGACTAGCGGGAGGGCCTATAGATACGCAGTATTTT. Amino acid sequence: CASSARLAGGPIDTQYF.

A single count supports this clone. J is TRBJ1-4 and V is TRBV9; D gene unclear. Germline V gives CDR1 SGDLS, CDR2 YYNGEE. Trimming shortened V by 3 bases and J by 8 bases, and 20 bases separated the two germline ends. This CDR3 comprises 16 residues. CDR3 sequence: CASSANEKRVGEKLFF. As DNA, the CDR3 is TGTGCCAGCAGCGCAAACGAAAAAAGGGTGGGGGAAAAACTGTTTTTT. Looking up the rest from reference TRBV9 and TRBJ1-4 gives the full variable domain: DSGVTQTPKHLITATGQRVTLRCSPRSGDLSVYWYQQSLDQGLQFLIQYYNGEERAKGNILERFSAQQFPDLHSELNLSSLELGDSALYFCASSANEKRVGEKLFFGSGTQLSVL.

The gene calls are TRBV2 and TRBJ2-3; D not certain. Germline values: CDR1 SNHLY, CDR2 FYNNEI. The CDR3 runs 15 residues. Trimming removed 1 base from V and 0 bases from J, with 8 bases in between. The CDR3 reads CASSEVVSSTDTQYF. CDR3 coding DNA: TGTGCCAGCAGTGAAGTCGTATCTAGCACAGATACGCAGTATTTT.

V and J are TRBV30 and TRBJ1-5, with D hard to call. Between the trimmed V and J ends, which lost 1 base and 4 bases, there was a span of 5 bases. The CDR3 spans 12 residues. From germline, CDR1 is GTSNPN and CDR2 SVGIG (reference sequence). CDR3 region: CAWSARNQPQHF. CDR3 DNA: TGTGCCTGGAGTGCAAGGAATCAGCCCCAGCATTTT. Looking up the rest from reference TRBV30 and TRBJ1-5 gives the full variable domain: SQTIHQWPATLVQPVGSPLSLECTVEGTSNPNLYWYRQAAGRGLQLLFYSVGIGQISSEVPQNLSASRPQDRQFILSSKKLLLSDSGFYLCAWSARNQPQHFGDGTRLSIL.

This chain connects TRBV27 to TRBJ2-7; 8 positions match TRBD1. V shed 6 bases and J 5 bases; nucleotides not matched to a gene: 6. This CDR3 is 13 amino acids long. Germline lookup yields CDR1 MNHEY and CDR2 SMNVEV (reference sequence). CDR3 protein: CASRQGARDEQYF. Here the CDR3 DNA reads TGTGCCAGCAGGCAGGGGGCGCGGGACGAGCAGTACTTC.

V is TRBV21-1 and J is TRBJ2-5; TRBD1 is the table's D call, not checked against the DNA. TRBV21-1 is a documented pseudogene. The CDR3 runs 14 residues. The chain's CDR3 is CASSKPSGLETQYF. CDR3 nucleotides: TGTGCCAGCAGCAAACCCTCAGGGTTAGAGACCCAGTACTTC.

The rearrangement joins TRBV27 to TRBJ2-6, with D uncertain. Germline V gives CDR1 MNHEY, CDR2 SMNVEV (reference sequence). This CDR3 region has 15 residues. Trimming removed 0 bases at V and 4 bases at J, with 7 bases between. The CDR3 region is CASSLSGFGANVLTF. CDR3 DNA: TGTGCCAGCAGTTTATCAGGGTTCGGGGCCAACGTCCTGACTTTC.

V gene TRBV9 combines with J gene TRBJ2-5; D possibly corresponds to TRBD2 (5 bases). CDR3 length: 14 residues. The germline gives CDR1 SGDLS, CDR2 YYNGEE. Deletions cut 5 bases from V and 3 bases from J, with 14 bases between. The CDR3 coding sequence is TGTGCCAGCAGTCGGACTGGAGGAAAAGAGACCCAGTACTTC. Amino acids: CASSRTGGKETQYF.

The CDR3 nucleotides are TGTGCCACCAGTGAAGGGGGTAATAGCAATCAGCCCCAGCATTTT. Translation gives CATSEGGNSNQPQHF. This rearrangement joins TRBV24-1 to TRBJ1-5, with D perhaps TRBD1 (6 bases). This CDR3 is built from 15 residues. Trimming removed 4 bases from V and 0 bases from J, with 9 bases in between. Germline lookup yields CDR1 KGHDR and CDR2 SFDVKD.

This chain uses TRBV7-9 with TRBJ2-2; TRBD2 agrees at 9 bases. The CDR3 spans 15 residues. Germline assignment: CDR1 SEHNR and CDR2 FQNEAQ (reference sequence). The junction had 7 bases not matched to a gene; V was cut back by 10 bases and J by 1 base. CDR3 protein: CAIPRTSVNTGELFF. In DNA, the CDR3 is TGTGCCATTCCGAGGACTAGCGTGAACACCGGGGAGCTGTTTTTT.

This chain connects TRBV9 to TRBJ2-5, with D perhaps given as TRBD1 or TRBD2 (5 bases each). Germline V gives CDR1 SGDLS, CDR2 YYNGEE. The CDR3 is made up of 14 amino acids. Trimming took 4 bases from V and 2 from J, leaving 12 bases between them. The CDR3 DNA is TGTGCCAGCAGCCCCGGGACCTTTCAAGAGACCCAGTACTTC. Amino acid sequence: CASSPGTFQETQYF.

The chain employs TRBV13 and TRBJ2-7; 9 nucleotides agree with TRBD1. Losses at the gene ends were 4 bases for V and 4 bases for J; bases not matched to a gene: 8. The germline V gene has CDR1 PRHDT and CDR2 FYEKMQ (reference sequence). This CDR3 region has 15 residues. The DNA for the CDR3 is TGTGCCAGCAGCTACAGTCCCGGGACAGGGTACGAGCAGTACTTC. It yields the protein CASSYSPGTGYEQYF.

The rearrangement links TRBV30 to TRBJ1-3, with a weak D call TRBD1 (6 bases). Germline values: CDR1 GTSNPN, CDR2 SVGIG (reference sequence). This CDR3 contains 13 residues. Trimming took off 5 bases at V and 4 bases at J, with 12 bases between the two ends. The CDR3 region has the DNA TGTGCCTGGGGAACAGGGTCCGGAAACACCATATATTTT. It translates to CAWGTGSGNTIYF.

The chain joins TRBV14 to TRBJ1-3; 8 nucleotides agree with TRBD1. The trim removed 0 bases at V and 0 bases at J, leaving 16 bases unmatched. In germline, CDR1 is SGHDN, CDR2 FVKESK. The length of the CDR3 is 21 residues. CDR3 sequence (DNA): TGTGCCAGCAGCCAAGATAAAAGGCGGACAGGGCTCCGCTACTCTGGAAACACCATATATTTT. Translating it yields CASSQDKRRTGLRYSGNTIYF.

Only one count was recorded for this clone. The rearrangement uses TRBV5-1 and TRBJ1-2; possibly TRBD1 for D (5 bases). Germline loops: CDR1 SGHRS, CDR2 YFSETQ. CDR3 length: 12 amino acids. V was shortened by 5 bases and J by 2 bases, with 7 bases between the two germline ends. The CDR3 here is CASRGENYGYTF. The DNA of the CDR3 is TGCGCCAGCAGGGGGGAAAACTATGGCTACACCTTC.

This chain connects TRBV3-1 (or the pseudogene TRBV3-2) to TRBJ2-3, with D possibly being TRBD2 (6 bases). Germline CDR1 and CDR2: LGHDT and YNNKEL (reference sequence). The CDR3 is made up of 16 amino acids. The V end was cut by 2 bases, the J end by 3 bases, with 15 bases between. CDR3: CASSQTSFLMTDTQYF. Written as DNA, the CDR3 is TGTGCCAGCAGCCAAACTAGCTTTTTGATGACAGATACGCAGTATTTT.

This chain uses TRBV28 with TRBJ2-7, with D hard to call. The CDR3 runs 13 residues. Germline CDR1 reads MDHEN; CDR2 reads SYDVKM. V lost 3 bases, J lost 2 bases, and 8 bases lay in between. The CDR3, as DNA: TGTGCCAGCAGTTTCGGCGGACCCTACGAGCAGTACTTC. Its protein is CASSFGGPYEQYF. The whole variable domain, remainder taken from reference TRBV28 and TRBJ2-7, is DVKVTQSSRYLVKRTGEKVFLECVQDMDHENMFWYRQDPGLGLRLIYFSYDVKMKEKGDIPEGYSVSREKKERFSLILESASTNQTSMYLCASSFGGPYEQYFGPGTRLTVT.

The chain has TRBV13 and TRBJ2-1, with 12 nucleotides matching TRBD2. The CDR3 runs to 15 residues. The trim removed 5 bases at V and 8 bases at J, leaving 7 bases unmatched. Germline lookup yields CDR1 PRHDT and CDR2 FYEKMQ (reference sequence). In nucleotides, the CDR3 is TGTGCCAGCAGCCAAGGACTAGCGGGAATGGATGAGCAGTTCTTC. Its protein product is CASSQGLAGMDEQFF.

The V gene is TRBV6-2 or TRBV6-3, the J gene TRBJ2-7; a possible D gene is TRBD2 (6 bases). The CDR3 has 13 amino acids. Germline-derived CDR1 and CDR2 are MNHEY and SVGEGT. The germline V and J ends were trimmed by 8 bases and 0 bases, with 11 bases remaining between them. The CDR3 DNA reads TGTGCCAGCGGCCCTAGCGACTCCTACGAGCAGTACTTC. Translation: CASGPSDSYEQYF.

J is TRBJ2-5 and V is TRBV6-5, with TRBD2 as a possible D gene (5 bases). This CDR3 has 14 amino acids. CDR1 MNHEY and CDR2 SVGAGI come from the germline V gene. V was shortened by 6 bases and J by 1 base, with 12 bases between the two germline ends. The CDR3 nucleotides are TGTGCCAGCAGCTACACTAGTTTCCAAGAGACCCAGTACTTC. Its protein is CASSYTSFQETQYF.

This clone was counted between two and nine times. V usage is TRBV5-3 and J usage is TRBJ1-4, with TRBD1 matching 11 bases. TRBV5-3 is annotated as an ORF whose role is uncertain. V dropped 4 bases and J dropped 8; count of bases not matched to a gene: 16. The CDR3 is 18 amino acids. In DNA, the CDR3 is TGTGCCAGAAGCCCAAGTTTCCGGGACAGGGGGTCGGGGGAAAAACTGTTTTTT. It is translated as CARSPSFRDRGSGEKLFF.

The chain has TRBV4-1 and TRBJ1-1, with 7 positions matching TRBD1. The J segment lost 4 bases and the V segment lost 4 bases, leaving 6 bases of the junction unmatched. Germline assignment: CDR1 MGHRA and CDR2 YSYEKL. The CDR3 runs 14 residues. CDR3 sequence: CASSPRQGSTEAFF. The CDR3 DNA sequence: TGCGCCAGCAGCCCCCGACAGGGAAGCACTGAAGCTTTCTTT.

The chain carries TRBV5-4 and TRBJ1-1, with 8 bases that match TRBD1. In germline, CDR1 is SGHNT, CDR2 YYREEE (reference sequence). V lost 0 bases, J lost 10 bases, and 5 bases stayed unmatched. The CDR3 contains 13 residues. The CDR3 region has the DNA TGTGCCAGCAGCTTGGATCGGACAGGGAGAGCTTTCTTT. It translates to CASSLDRTGRAFF.

The rearrangement links TRBV6-5 to TRBJ1-3, with 10 positions matching TRBD1. Trimming at V came to 6 bases and at J to 7 bases, leaving 6 bases not matched to a gene. CDR3 length: 14 amino acids. CDR1 MNHEY and CDR2 SVGAGI come from the germline V gene. The CDR3 is CASRRDRGMNTIYF. CDR3 DNA sequence: TGTGCCAGCAGAAGGGACAGGGGTATGAACACCATATATTTT.